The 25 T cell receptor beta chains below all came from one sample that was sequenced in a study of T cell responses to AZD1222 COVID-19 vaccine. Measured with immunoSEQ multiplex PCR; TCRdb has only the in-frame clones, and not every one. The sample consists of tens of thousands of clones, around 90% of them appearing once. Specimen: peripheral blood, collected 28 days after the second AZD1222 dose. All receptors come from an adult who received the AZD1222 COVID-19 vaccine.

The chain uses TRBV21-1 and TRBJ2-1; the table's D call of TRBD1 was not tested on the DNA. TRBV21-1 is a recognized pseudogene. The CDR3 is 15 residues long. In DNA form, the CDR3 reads TGTGCCAGCAGCAAAGACCGGACAGAGATGGCTGAGCAGTTCTTC. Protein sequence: CASSKDRTEMAEQFF.

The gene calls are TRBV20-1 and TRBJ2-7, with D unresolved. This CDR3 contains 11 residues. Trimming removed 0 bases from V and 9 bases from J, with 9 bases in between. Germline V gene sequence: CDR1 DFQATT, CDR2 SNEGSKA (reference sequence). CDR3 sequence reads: CSARDASRQYF. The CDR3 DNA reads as TGCAGTGCTAGAGACGCCTCGAGGCAGTACTTC.

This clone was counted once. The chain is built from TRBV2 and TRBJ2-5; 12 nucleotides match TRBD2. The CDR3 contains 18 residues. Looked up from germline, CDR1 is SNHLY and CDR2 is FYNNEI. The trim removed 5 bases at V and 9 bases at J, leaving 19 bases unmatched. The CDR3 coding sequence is TGTGCCAGCAGTACCCGGGGGTCTAGCGGGAGGGACCTAGGGGCCCAGTACTTC. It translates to CASSTRGSSGRDLGAQYF. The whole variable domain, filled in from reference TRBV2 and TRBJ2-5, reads EPEVTQTPSHQVTQMGQEVILRCVPISNHLYFYWYRQILGQKVEFLVSFYNNEISEKSEIFDDQFSVERPDGSNFTLKIRSTKLEDSAMYFCASSTRGSSGRDLGAQYFGPGTRLLVL.

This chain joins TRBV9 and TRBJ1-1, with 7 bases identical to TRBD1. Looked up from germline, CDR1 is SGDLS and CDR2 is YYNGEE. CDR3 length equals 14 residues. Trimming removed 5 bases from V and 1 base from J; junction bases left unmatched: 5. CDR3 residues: CASRGQCWNTEAFF. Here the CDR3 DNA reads TGTGCCAGCAGGGGACAGTGTTGGAACACTGAAGCTTTCTTT.

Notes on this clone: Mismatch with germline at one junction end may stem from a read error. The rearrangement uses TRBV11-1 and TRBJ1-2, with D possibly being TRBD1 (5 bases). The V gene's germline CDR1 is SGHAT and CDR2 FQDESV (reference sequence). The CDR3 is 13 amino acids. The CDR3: CASSLAQGWGYTF. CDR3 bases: TGTGCCAGCAGCCTAGCCCAGGGTTGGGGCTACACCTTC. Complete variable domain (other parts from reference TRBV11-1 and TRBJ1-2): EAEVAQSPRYKITEKSQAVAFWCDPISGHATLYWYRQILGQGPELLVQFQDESVVDDSQLPKDRFSAERLKGVDSTLKIQPAELGDSAMYLCASSLAQGWGYTFGSGTRLTVV.

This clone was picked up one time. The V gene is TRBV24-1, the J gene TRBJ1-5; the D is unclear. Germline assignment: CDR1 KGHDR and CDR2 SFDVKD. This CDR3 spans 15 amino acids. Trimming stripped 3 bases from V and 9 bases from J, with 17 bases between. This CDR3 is CATSDTDTPGGPQHF. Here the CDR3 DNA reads TGTGCCACCAGTGATACTGACACGCCCGGCGGGCCCCAGCATTTT.

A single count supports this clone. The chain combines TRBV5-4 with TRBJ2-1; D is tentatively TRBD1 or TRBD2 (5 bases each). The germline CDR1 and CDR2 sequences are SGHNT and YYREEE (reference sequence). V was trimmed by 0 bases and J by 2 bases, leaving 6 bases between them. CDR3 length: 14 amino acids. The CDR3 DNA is TGTGCCAGCAGCTTGGCGGGACCCTACAATGAGCAGTTCTTC. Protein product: CASSLAGPYNEQFF.

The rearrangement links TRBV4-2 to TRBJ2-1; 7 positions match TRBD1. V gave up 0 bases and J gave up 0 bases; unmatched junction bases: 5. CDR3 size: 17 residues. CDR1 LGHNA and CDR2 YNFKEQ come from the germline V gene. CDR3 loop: CASSQDGTANSYNEQFF. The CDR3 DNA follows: TGTGCCAGCAGCCAAGACGGGACAGCGAACTCCTACAATGAGCAGTTCTTC.

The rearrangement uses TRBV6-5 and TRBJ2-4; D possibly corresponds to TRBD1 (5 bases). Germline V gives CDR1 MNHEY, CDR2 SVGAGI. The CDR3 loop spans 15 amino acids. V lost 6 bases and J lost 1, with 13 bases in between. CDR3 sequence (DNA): TGTGCCAGCAGGTCCAGGGAAGGGGCCAAAAACATTCAGTACTTC. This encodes CASRSREGAKNIQYF.

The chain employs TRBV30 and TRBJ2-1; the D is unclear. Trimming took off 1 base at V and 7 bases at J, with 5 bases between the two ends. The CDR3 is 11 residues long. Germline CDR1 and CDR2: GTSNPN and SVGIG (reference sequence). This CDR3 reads CAWSAGNEQFF. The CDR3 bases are TGTGCCTGGAGTGCCGGGAATGAGCAGTTCTTC.

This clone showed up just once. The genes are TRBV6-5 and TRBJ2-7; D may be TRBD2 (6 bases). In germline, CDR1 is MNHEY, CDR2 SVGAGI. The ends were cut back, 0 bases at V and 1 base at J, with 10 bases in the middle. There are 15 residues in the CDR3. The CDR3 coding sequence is TGTGCCAGCAGTTACTCCCCGGGACTGTCCTACGAGCAGTACTTC. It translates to CASSYSPGLSYEQYF.

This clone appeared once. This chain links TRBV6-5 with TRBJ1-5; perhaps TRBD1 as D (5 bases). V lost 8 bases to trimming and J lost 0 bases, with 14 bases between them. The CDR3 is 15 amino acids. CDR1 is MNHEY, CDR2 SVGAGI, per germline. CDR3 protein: CASRRGDYSNQPQHF. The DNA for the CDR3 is TGTGCCAGCCGGAGGGGCGACTATAGCAATCAGCCCCAGCATTTT.

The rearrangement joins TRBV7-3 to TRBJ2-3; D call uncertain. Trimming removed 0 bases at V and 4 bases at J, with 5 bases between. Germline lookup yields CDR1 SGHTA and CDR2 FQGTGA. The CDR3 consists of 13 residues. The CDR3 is CASSLTGPDTQYF. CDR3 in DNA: TGTGCCAGCAGCTTAACCGGGCCAGATACGCAGTATTTT.

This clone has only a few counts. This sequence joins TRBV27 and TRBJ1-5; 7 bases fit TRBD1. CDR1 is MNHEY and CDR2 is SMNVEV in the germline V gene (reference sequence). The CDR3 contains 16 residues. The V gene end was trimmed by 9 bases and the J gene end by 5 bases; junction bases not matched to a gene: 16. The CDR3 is CASKQGGASVYQPQHF. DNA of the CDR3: TGTGCCAGTAAGCAAGGGGGCGCGTCCGTCTATCAGCCCCAGCATTTT.

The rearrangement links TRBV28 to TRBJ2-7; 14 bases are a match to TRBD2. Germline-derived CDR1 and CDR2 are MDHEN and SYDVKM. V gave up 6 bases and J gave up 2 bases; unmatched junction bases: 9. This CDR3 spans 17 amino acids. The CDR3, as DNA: TGTGCCAGCAGCCGAAGGACTAGCGGGAGGACTCCCTACGAGCAGTACTTC. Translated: CASSRRTSGRTPYEQYF.

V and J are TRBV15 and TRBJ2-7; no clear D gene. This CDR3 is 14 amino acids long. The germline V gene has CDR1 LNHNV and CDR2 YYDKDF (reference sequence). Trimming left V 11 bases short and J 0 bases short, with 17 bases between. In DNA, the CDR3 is TGTGCCTCCCCCTCCGGACCTTACTCCTACGAGCAGTACTTC. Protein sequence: CASPSGPYSYEQYF.

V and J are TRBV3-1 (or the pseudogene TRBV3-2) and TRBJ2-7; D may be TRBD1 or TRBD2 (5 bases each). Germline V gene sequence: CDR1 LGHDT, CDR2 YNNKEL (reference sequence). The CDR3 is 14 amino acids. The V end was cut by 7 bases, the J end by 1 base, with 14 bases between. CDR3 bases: TGTGCCAGCAACCGGGACCCATGGTCCTACGAGCAGTACTTC. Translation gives CASNRDPWSYEQYF.

The CDR3 bases are TGTGCAAGTCGCTTAGTGAGACTAGCCCCTTACAATGAGCAGTTCTTC. Translated, it gives CASRLVRLAPYNEQFF. This chain uses TRBV12-2 with TRBJ2-1; no DNA check was done on the table's D call, TRBD2. TRBV12-2 is a listed pseudogene. This CDR3 comprises 16 residues.

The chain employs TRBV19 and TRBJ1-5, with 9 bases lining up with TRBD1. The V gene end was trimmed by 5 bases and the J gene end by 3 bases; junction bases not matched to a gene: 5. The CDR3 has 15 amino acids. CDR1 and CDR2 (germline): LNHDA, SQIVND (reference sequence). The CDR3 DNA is TGTGCCAGTAGTGGACAGGGGCCGACCAATCAGCCCCAGCATTTT. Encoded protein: CASSGQGPTNQPQHF.

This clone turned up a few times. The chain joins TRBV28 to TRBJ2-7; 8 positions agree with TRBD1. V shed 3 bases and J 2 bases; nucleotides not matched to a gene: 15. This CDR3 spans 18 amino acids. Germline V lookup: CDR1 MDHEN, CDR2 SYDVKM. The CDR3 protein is CASSFPTTGQGVTYEQYF. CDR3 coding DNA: TGTGCCAGCAGTTTCCCTACTACCGGACAGGGTGTGACCTACGAGCAGTACTTC.

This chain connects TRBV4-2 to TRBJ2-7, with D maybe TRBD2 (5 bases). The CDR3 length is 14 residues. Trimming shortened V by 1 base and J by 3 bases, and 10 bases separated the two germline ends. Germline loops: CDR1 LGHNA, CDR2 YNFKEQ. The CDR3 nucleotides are TGTGCCAGCAGCCAAGGTCTAGGGAGCTACGAGCAGTACTTC. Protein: CASSQGLGSYEQYF.

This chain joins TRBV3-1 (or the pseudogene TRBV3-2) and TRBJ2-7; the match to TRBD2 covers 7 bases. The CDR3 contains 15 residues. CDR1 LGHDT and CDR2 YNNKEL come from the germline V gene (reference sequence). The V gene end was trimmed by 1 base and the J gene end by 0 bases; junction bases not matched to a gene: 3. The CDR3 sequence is CASSQGTSVSYEQYF. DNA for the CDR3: TGTGCCAGCAGCCAAGGAACTAGCGTCTCCTACGAGCAGTACTTC.

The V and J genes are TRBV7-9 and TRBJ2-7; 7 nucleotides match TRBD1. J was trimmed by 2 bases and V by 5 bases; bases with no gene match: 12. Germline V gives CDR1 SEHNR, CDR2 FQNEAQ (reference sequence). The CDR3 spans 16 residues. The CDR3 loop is CASSHSPSTGTYEQYF. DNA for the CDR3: TGTGCCAGCAGCCATAGCCCCTCGACAGGGACCTACGAGCAGTACTTC.

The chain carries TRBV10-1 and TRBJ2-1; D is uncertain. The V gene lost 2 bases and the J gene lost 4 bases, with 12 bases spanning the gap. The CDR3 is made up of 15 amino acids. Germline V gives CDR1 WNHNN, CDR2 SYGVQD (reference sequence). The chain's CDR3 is CASSERATIYNEQFF. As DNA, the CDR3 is TGCGCCAGCAGTGAGCGAGCCACGATTTACAATGAGCAGTTCTTC.

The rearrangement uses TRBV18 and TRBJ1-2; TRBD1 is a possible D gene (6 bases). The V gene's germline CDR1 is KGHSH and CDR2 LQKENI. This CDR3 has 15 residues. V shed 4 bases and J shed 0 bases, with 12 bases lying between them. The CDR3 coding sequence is TGTGCCAGCTCACTACAGGGCAATACTAACTATGGCTACACCTTC. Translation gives CASSLQGNTNYGYTF.